The 18 T cell receptor beta chains presented below share a single source sample, sequenced in a study of T cells in Graves' hyperthyroidism and ophthalmopathy. TCR beta CDR3 regions were amplified from RNA transcripts. RT-PCR in the first round (using the HTBI primer set) targeted the TCR CDR3. MiXCR, run by TCRdb on the multiplex PCR reads, gives a single entry per CDR3 protein. The sample yields a few hundred thousand distinct CDR3 sequences, approximately 14% seen once. The sequenced material came from blood. The receptors stem from a woman in her twenties or thirties with Graves' hyperthyroidism.

This CDR3 is CAWSMWGEQFF. The CDR3 DNA reads TGTGCCTGGAGTATGTGGGGAGAGCAGTTCTTC. This sequence joins TRBV30 and TRBJ2-1, with no clear D. The V gene's germline CDR1 is GTSNPN and CDR2 SVGIG (reference sequence). Trimming left V 2 bases short and J 10 bases short, with 9 bases between. The CDR3 is 11 amino acids.

This clonotype was detected many times. The chain employs TRBV20-1 and TRBJ2-7, with 8 nucleotides matching TRBD2. V was clipped by 0 bases and J by 7 bases; unmatched bases: 8. Germline V gives CDR1 DFQATT, CDR2 SNEGSKA (reference sequence). The CDR3 contains 14 residues. The CDR3: CSARETGGAEEQYF. The CDR3 region has the DNA TGCAGTGCTAGAGAGACCGGGGGGGCGGAGGAGCAGTACTTC.

In this sample, this clonotype turned up a few times. The gene calls are TRBV9 and TRBJ2-2; the D gene is possibly TRBD2 (6 bases). The length of the CDR3 is 16 residues. Germline CDR1 is SGDLS and CDR2 is YYNGEE. The V and J ends lost 0 bases and 6 bases respectively, with 15 bases between them. CDR3 nucleotides: TGTGCCAGCAGCGTAGGTGGTAGCGGCAGTGCCGGGGAGCTGTTTTTT. As protein: CASSVGGSGSAGELFF.

This clonotype was detected many times. The chain has TRBV30 and TRBJ1-4; 7 bases align to TRBD1. This CDR3 is 13 amino acids long. V shed 4 bases and J 7 bases; nucleotides not matched to a gene: 6. In germline, CDR1 is GTSNPN, CDR2 SVGIG (reference sequence). The DNA for the CDR3 is TGTGCCTGGAACAGGCAGGGGGGTGAAAAACTGTTTTTT. It specifies CAWNRQGGEKLFF.

This clonotype was picked up many times. The V call is TRBV2, the J call TRBJ2-3; D remains ambiguous. The CDR3 contains 14 residues. Looked up from germline, CDR1 is SNHLY and CDR2 is FYNNEI. V was pared by 2 bases and J by 2 bases, with 8 bases between. CDR3 sequence reads: CASSENSPTDTQYF. CDR3 bases: TGTGCCAGCAGTGAAAACAGCCCCACAGATACGCAGTATTTT.

This clonotype was detected ten times or more. The chain has TRBV5-1 and TRBJ2-3; 7 positions match TRBD2. Germline assignment: CDR1 SGHRS and CDR2 YFSETQ. The CDR3 has 14 residues. V trimming: 4 bases; J trimming: 12 bases; junction bases outside the gene matches: 14. CDR3 protein: CASSLEFGGRAQYF. The CDR3 bases are TGCGCCAGCAGCCTGGAGTTCGGCGGGAGAGCACAGTATTTT. Together with reference TRBV5-1 and TRBJ2-3, the CDR3 gives the full variable domain: KAGVTQTPRYLIKTRGQQVTLSCSPISGHRSVSWYQQTPGQGLQFLFEYFSETQRNKGNFPGRFSGRQFSNSRSEMNVSTLELGDSALYLCASSLEFGGRAQYFGPGTRLTVL.

This sequence joins TRBV28 and TRBJ2-3; 10 bases line up with TRBD1. CDR1 MDHEN and CDR2 SYDVKM come from the germline V gene. This CDR3 is 16 amino acids long. The junction had 8 bases not matched to a gene; V was cut back by 5 bases and J by 3 bases. The CDR3 nucleotides are TGTGCCAGCAGTCTCGCCGGGACAGGGGATACAGATACGCAGTATTTT. Its translation is CASSLAGTGDTDTQYF.

To note about this clonotype: At one boundary the junction diverges from the germline segment, which might be a read error. This chain connects TRBV27 to TRBJ1-6, with D possibly being TRBD1 (6 bases). The germline V gene has CDR1 MNHEY and CDR2 SMNVEV (reference sequence). The CDR3 spans 17 residues. CDR3 coding DNA: TGTGCCAGCAGTCCCCGGGGGGGGGGCGCTGATAAATCACCCCTCCACTTT. Residues: CASSPRGGGADKSPLHF.

This clonotype has a count of ten or more. The chain couples TRBV24-1 to TRBJ2-2, with 9 nucleotides matching TRBD1. The V segment lost 3 bases and the J segment 3 bases; nucleotides outside the gene matches: 10. In germline, CDR1 is KGHDR, CDR2 SFDVKD. The CDR3 runs to 18 residues. Here the CDR3 reads CATSDTGTGRGDTGELFF. In DNA form, the CDR3 reads TGTGCCACCAGTGATACCGGGACAGGGAGGGGTGACACCGGGGAGCTGTTTTTT.

The sample holds a few counts of this clonotype. V gene TRBV20-1 combines with J gene TRBJ2-1; possibly TRBD1 for D (5 bases). The J call may be mistaken, given a closer DNA end match to TRBJ2-7. Germline V CDR1 and CDR2: DFQATT, SNEGSKA (reference sequence). The CDR3 covers 15 residues. The CDR3 bases are TGCAGTGCTCAGCATCCCGACACAGGTTACAATGAGCAGTACTTC. As protein: CSAQHPDTGYNEQYF.

The sample holds many counts of this clonotype. V is TRBV12-3 or TRBV12-4 and J is TRBJ2-3; D is unclear. V was pared by 6 bases and J by 3 bases, with 13 bases between. The CDR3 runs to 14 residues. The CDR3 DNA reads TGTGCCAGCAGCCACCCGGGCATGACAGATACGCAGTATTTT. This translates into CASSHPGMTDTQYF.

The chain carries TRBV10-3 and TRBJ2-7, with TRBD2 matching 7 bases. This CDR3 has 16 amino acids. V lost 4 bases to trimming and J lost 0 bases; unmatched junction nucleotides: 9. Looked up from germline, CDR1 is ENHRY and CDR2 is SYGVKD. This chain's CDR3 is CAISGGSGTNSYEQYF. The CDR3 nucleotides are TGTGCCATCAGTGGGGGATCCGGGACTAACTCCTACGAGCAGTACTTC.

This clonotype was observed many times. The V gene is TRBV3-1, the J gene TRBJ1-2; no reliable D call. The CDR3 has 12 residues. Germline CDR1 is LGHDT and CDR2 is YNNKEL (reference sequence). V was trimmed by 2 bases and J by 8 bases, leaving 9 bases between them. CDR3 nucleotides: TGTGCCAGCAGCCAAACGGCAGTGGGCTACACCTTC. Protein sequence: CASSQTAVGYTF.

A word on this clonotype: This sequence may be a read error, since a much larger clone differs from it by one base. The chain recombines TRBV3-1 with TRBJ1-4; D gene ambiguous. The CDR3 loop spans 15 amino acids. V lost 5 bases and J lost 6, with 16 bases in between. CDR1 and CDR2 (germline): LGHDT, YNNKEL (reference sequence). The CDR3 coding sequence is TGTGCCAGCAGCTCGTCTGGGTGGCTGTATGAAAAACTGTTTTTT. Translated, it gives CASSSSGWLYEKLFF.

The genes are TRBV30 and TRBJ1-6; the D gene is possibly TRBD1 (6 bases). V was pared by 1 base and J by 8 bases, with 15 bases between. The CDR3 runs 15 residues. Looked up from germline, CDR1 is GTSNPN and CDR2 is SVGIG (reference sequence). The DNA of the CDR3 is TGTGCCTGGAGTGACCTCCAGGCAGGGGATTCACCCCTCCACTTT. It yields the protein CAWSDLQAGDSPLHF.

In its sample, this clonotype was seen many times. V and J are TRBV19 and TRBJ1-1, with 8 bases that match TRBD1. The germline V gene has CDR1 LNHDA and CDR2 SQIVND (reference sequence). V lost 3 bases, J lost 0 bases, and 6 bases stayed unmatched. The CDR3 is made up of 16 amino acids. CDR3 region: CASSMSGTGLNTEAFF. The DNA for the CDR3 is TGTGCCAGTAGTATGTCCGGGACAGGCCTGAACACTGAAGCTTTCTTT.

In this sample, this clonotype turned up many times. This chain uses TRBV5-1 with TRBJ2-1, with 7 positions matching TRBD2. Germline CDR1 SGHRS, CDR2 YFSETQ. Trimming at V came to 4 bases and at J to 6 bases, leaving 10 bases not matched to a gene. The CDR3 runs to 15 residues. CDR3 region: CASSPSSGPRNEQFF. The DNA of the CDR3 is TGCGCCAGCAGCCCGTCTAGCGGCCCCCGCAATGAGCAGTTCTTC.

This clonotype showed up many times. The chain joins TRBV5-1 to TRBJ2-7; either TRBD1 or TRBD2 may fit D (6 bases each). The CDR3 totals 15 residues. V lost 3 bases and J 4 bases, leaving 17 bases between the germline ends. CDR1 and CDR2 (germline): SGHRS, YFSETQ. CDR3 protein: CASSSAVGGVYEQYF. The CDR3 DNA reads as TGCGCCAGCAGCTCCGCGGTGGGGGGCGTATACGAGCAGTACTTC.